The T cell receptor beta chain described here comes from a study of technical replicates of blood from a handful of donors. Sequenced by immunoSEQ multiplex PCR; TCRdb stores in-frame clones only, minus some. Here the sample spans more than 70,000 clones, around 93% being singletons. The J segment lost 7 bases and the V segment lost 0 bases, leaving 9 bases of the junction unmatched. Looked up from germline, CDR1 is SGHDT and CDR2 is YYEEEE. The CDR3 totals 15 residues. This TCR was sampled from a human donor in good health. The genes are TRBV5-6 and TRBJ2-7; 8 bases are a match to TRBD1. Sequenced material: T cells isolated from PBMCs. CDR3 amino acids: CASSLVDREVGEQYF. The CDR3 bases are TGTGCCAGCAGCTTGGTGGACAGGGAAGTTGGGGAGCAGTACTTC.